The T cell receptor (beta chain) described here comes from a study of cytomegalovirus exposure and HLA in healthy donors. General study points: The productive fraction for most TCR beta V segments was about 87% or about 30% in an earlier analysis.

With respect to this clone: Its specificity is not known.

The V gene lost 1 base and the J gene lost 5 bases, with 17 bases spanning the gap. Germline-derived CDR1 and CDR2 are SGHTA and FQGNSA. The CDR3 covers 16 residues. With 60 Vbeta and 13 Jbeta primers, the PCR was carried out. Source study methods: Roughly 83 million unique TCR beta chains, roughly 11 million of them shared, were counted by a later analysis. Using immunoSEQ multiplex PCR, the repertoire was profiled, and TCRdb retains in-frame clones only, with some absent. V and J calls plus clone size are reproduced from that table; the DNA served to infer D and trimming. The sample records about 160,000 clones, around 80% being singletons.

The sample was PBMCs. This receptor was identified in a woman between 50 and 59 years old in good health and CMV-seropositive. The chain uses TRBV7-2 and TRBJ2-5, with D unclear. Here the CDR3 DNA reads TGTGCCAGCAGCTTAGATGGTCGGGTGGCCGGTGAGACCCAGTACTTC. Protein product: CASSLDGRVAGETQYF.